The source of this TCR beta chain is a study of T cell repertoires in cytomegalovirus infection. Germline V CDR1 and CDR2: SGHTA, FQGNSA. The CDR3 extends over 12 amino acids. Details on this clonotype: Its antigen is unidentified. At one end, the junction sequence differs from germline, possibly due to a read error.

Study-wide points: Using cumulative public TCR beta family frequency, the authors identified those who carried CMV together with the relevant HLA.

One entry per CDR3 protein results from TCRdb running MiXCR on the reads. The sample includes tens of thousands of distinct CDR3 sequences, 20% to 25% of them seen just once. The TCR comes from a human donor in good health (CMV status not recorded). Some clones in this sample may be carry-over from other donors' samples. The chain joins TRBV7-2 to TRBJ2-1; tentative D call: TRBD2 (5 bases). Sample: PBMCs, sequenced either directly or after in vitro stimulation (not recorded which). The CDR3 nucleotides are TGTGCCAGCAGCGGGAGAAACACCCAGTATATCTTC. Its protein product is CASSGRNTQYIF.